The clone carrying this TCR beta chain was recorded at least ten times. Its antigen is not known. Libraries of TCR beta came from iRepertoire HTBI primers plus Arm-PCR of CDR3 regions. TCRdb re-called the multiplex PCR reads with MiXCR, one entry per CDR3 protein. The sample records around 400,000 distinct CDR3 sequences, about a quarter being singletons. Time point here: persistent/refractory GD, antithyroid drugs over 5 years with positive TRAb. The TCR library was made from RNA that had been extracted from PBMCs in TRIzol. With V trimmed by 2 bases and J by 2 bases, 6 bases remained unmatched. The CDR3 spans 17 residues. Germline lookup yields CDR1 SNHLY and CDR2 FYNNEI. This specimen comes from a study of regulatory T cells in long-lasting Graves disease. Findings and limits, study-wide: TRBV28, TRBJ1-2 and TRBJ2-5 were favored in persistent disease.

The receptor was isolated from a female donor with Graves disease. The source material was peripheral blood mononuclear cells (PBMCs), sampled when the disease was refractory, from a patient treated with antithyroid drugs. This sequence joins TRBV2 and TRBJ2-6; 7 nucleotides agree with TRBD1. CDR3: CASSEQGVMPGANVLTF. The CDR3 DNA sequence: TGTGCCAGCAGTGAACAGGGGGTGATGCCTGGGGCCAACGTCCTGACTTTC.